This entry lists 11 T cell receptor beta chains sequenced from one sample in a study of spatial heterogeneity in lung cancer. The time point here: sample taken at primary tumor resection. Using its own MiXCR run on the 5' RACE reads, TCRdb lists one record per CDR3 protein. The profile shows about 92,000 distinct CDR3 sequences, more than 10% of them singletons. The sample in question was PBMCs, obtained at surgery. The receptor set was obtained from a male donor with early-stage non-small cell lung cancer.

This clonotype occurred many times. This chain links TRBV6-2 or TRBV6-3 with TRBJ2-7; the D gene is possibly TRBD1 (5 bases). CDR1 and CDR2 (germline): MNHEY, SVGEGT. The germline V and J ends were trimmed by 5 bases and 7 bases, with 9 bases remaining between them. This CDR3 contains 11 residues. CDR3 sequence (DNA): TGTGCCAGCAGTCCAGGGCAAGAGCAGTACTTC. Amino acids: CASSPGQEQYF.

The V call is TRBV7-2, the J call TRBJ1-3; D not certain. CDR3 length: 14 amino acids. Trimming took 5 bases from V and 4 from J, leaving 12 bases between them. Germline values: CDR1 SGHTA, CDR2 FQGNSA. The DNA of the CDR3 is TGTGCCAGCAGCCTCCCTCGGTCAGGAAACACCATATATTTT. It specifies CASSLPRSGNTIYF.

In this sample, this clonotype turned up a few times. The chain combines TRBV20-1 with TRBJ1-4; 8 nucleotides align to TRBD1. This CDR3 has 15 amino acids. V shed 2 bases, J shed 3 bases, and the junction held 5 bases outside the gene matches. Germline CDR1 and CDR2: DFQATT and SNEGSKA (reference sequence). The CDR3 protein is CSARNRGISNEKLFF. Written as DNA, the CDR3 is TGCAGTGCTAGAAACAGGGGGATTTCTAATGAAAAACTGTTTTTT.

In its sample, this clonotype was seen many times. The rearrangement links TRBV9 to TRBJ1-4, with a weak D call TRBD1 (5 bases). Germline values: CDR1 SGDLS, CDR2 YYNGEE. The V end was cut by 5 bases, the J end by 3 bases, with 14 bases between. The CDR3 covers 15 residues. The CDR3, as DNA: TGTGCCAGCAGTGGCTCCCGGGGGGCTAATGAAAAACTGTTTTTT. It codes for CASSGSRGANEKLFF.

The chain is built from TRBV6-5 and TRBJ2-5; D is ambiguous. The CDR3 loop spans 12 amino acids. V lost 3 bases and J 7 bases, leaving 9 bases between the germline ends. Looked up from germline, CDR1 is MNHEY and CDR2 is SVGAGI. The CDR3 spells CASSYSRGTQYF. The CDR3 coding sequence is TGTGCCAGCAGTTATTCAAGAGGGACCCAGTACTTC.

A note on this clonotype: One base away lies a much larger clone, so this may be a sequencing read error. This chain joins TRBV3-1 and TRBJ1-1; D perhaps matches TRBD1 (6 bases). The CDR3 sequence is 15 residues long. Germline V gene data show CDR1 as LGHDT and CDR2 as YNNKEL (reference sequence). CDR3 sequence (DNA): TGTGCCAGCAGCCAAGGGACAGTACCGAACACTGAAGCTATCTTT. The encoded protein is CASSQGTVPNTEAIF.

A few counts support this clonotype. The chain recombines TRBV5-6 with TRBJ2-3; 12 bases match TRBD2. The CDR3 runs to 16 residues. Trimming at V came to 0 bases and at J to 5 bases, leaving 4 bases not matched to a gene. Germline CDR1 and CDR2: SGHDT and YYEEEE. The CDR3 region has the DNA TGTGCCAGCAGCTTGGGACTAGCGGGAGTTGGAGATACGCAGTATTTT. This codes for CASSLGLAGVGDTQYF.

This chain links TRBV5-5 with TRBJ2-7, with D perhaps assigned TRBD1 or TRBD2 (6 bases each). Trimming took 1 base from V and 2 from J, leaving 13 bases between them. There are 15 residues in the CDR3. Per the germline V gene, CDR1 is SGHKS and CDR2 is YYEKEE (reference sequence). This chain's CDR3 is CASSLLRRGPYEQYF. The DNA for the CDR3 is TGTGCCAGCAGCTTGCTGCGTCGGGGGCCCTACGAGCAGTACTTC. The full variable domain, rest sourced from reference TRBV5-5 and TRBJ2-7, is DAGVTQSPTHLIKTRGQQVTLRCSPISGHKSVSWYQQVLGQGPQFIFQYYEKEERGRGNFPDRFSARQFPNYSSELNVNALLLGDSALYLCASSLLRRGPYEQYFGPGTRLTVT.

This clonotype was picked up many times. The chain combines TRBV6-5 with TRBJ2-7; D is undetermined. The CDR3 is made up of 15 amino acids. With 0 bases removed from V and 0 bases from J, the gap between germline ends came to 9 bases. CDR1 and CDR2 (germline): MNHEY, SVGAGI. CDR3 protein: CASSYSGRSSYEQYF. DNA for the CDR3: TGTGCCAGCAGTTACTCGGGCAGGAGCTCCTACGAGCAGTACTTC.

There are a few counts of this clonotype. The chain carries TRBV7-2 and TRBJ1-1, with D uncertain. CDR3 length equals 15 residues. Trimming left V 2 bases short and J 0 bases short, with 10 bases between. Per the germline V gene, CDR1 is SGHTA and CDR2 is FQGNSA. The CDR3 reads CASSLRRAVNTEAFF. The CDR3 bases are TGTGCCAGCAGCTTACGGAGAGCAGTGAACACTGAAGCTTTCTTT.

This clonotype was picked up many times. V usage is TRBV12-3 or TRBV12-4 and J usage is TRBJ1-2; 8 bases are a match to TRBD1. CDR3 size: 13 residues. Losses at the gene ends were 6 bases for V and 6 bases for J; bases not matched to a gene: 6. CDR3 residues: CASRRDRPNGYTF. The DNA for the CDR3 is TGTGCCAGCAGGAGGGACAGGCCGAATGGCTACACCTTC.